The clone carrying this T cell receptor (beta chain) showed up just a few times. Its antigen remains unknown. The CDR3 sequence is 15 residues long. Germline assignment: CDR1 SGHRS and CDR2 YFSETQ. The J segment lost 4 bases and the V segment lost 4 bases, leaving 8 bases of the junction unmatched. MiXCR, applied by TCRdb to the 5' RACE reads, yields one record per CDR3 protein. Here the sample spans some 500,000 distinct CDR3 sequences, roughly 9.9% being singletons. These data originate in a study of identical twins. The study, taken as a whole, reports: Partial confounding of zero-insertion analyses by invariant MAIT and iNKT cells was possible. Cord blood's abundant beta clonotypes had fewer insertions, unlike memory repertoires. Monozygotic twin pairs showed more out-of-frame TCR alpha sharing than models estimated.

These data were also filed under a second study, of yellow fever vaccine responses in identical twins.

The clonotype comes from a woman aged 18-30 years in good health. Sequences were obtained from PBMCs. The V and J genes are TRBV5-1 and TRBJ2-3; 8 nucleotides line up with TRBD2. CDR3 in DNA: TGCGCCAGCAGCGACGGGGGGGCCCCGGCAGATACGCAGTATTTT. Its protein is CASSDGGAPADTQYF.